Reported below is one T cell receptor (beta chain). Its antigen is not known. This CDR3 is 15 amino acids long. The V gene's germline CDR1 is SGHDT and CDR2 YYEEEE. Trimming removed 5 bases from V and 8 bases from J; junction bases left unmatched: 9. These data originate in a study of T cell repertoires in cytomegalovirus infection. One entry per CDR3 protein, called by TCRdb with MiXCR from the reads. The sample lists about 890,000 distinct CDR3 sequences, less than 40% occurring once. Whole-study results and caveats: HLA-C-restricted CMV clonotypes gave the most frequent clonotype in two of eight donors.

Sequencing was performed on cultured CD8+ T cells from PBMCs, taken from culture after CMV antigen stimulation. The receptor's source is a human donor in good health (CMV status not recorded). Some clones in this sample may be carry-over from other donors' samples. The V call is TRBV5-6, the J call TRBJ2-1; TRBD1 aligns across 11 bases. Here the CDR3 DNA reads TGTGCCAGCAGTTTCGGACAGGGGGCGAATGATGAGCAGTTCTTC. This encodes CASSFGQGANDEQFF.